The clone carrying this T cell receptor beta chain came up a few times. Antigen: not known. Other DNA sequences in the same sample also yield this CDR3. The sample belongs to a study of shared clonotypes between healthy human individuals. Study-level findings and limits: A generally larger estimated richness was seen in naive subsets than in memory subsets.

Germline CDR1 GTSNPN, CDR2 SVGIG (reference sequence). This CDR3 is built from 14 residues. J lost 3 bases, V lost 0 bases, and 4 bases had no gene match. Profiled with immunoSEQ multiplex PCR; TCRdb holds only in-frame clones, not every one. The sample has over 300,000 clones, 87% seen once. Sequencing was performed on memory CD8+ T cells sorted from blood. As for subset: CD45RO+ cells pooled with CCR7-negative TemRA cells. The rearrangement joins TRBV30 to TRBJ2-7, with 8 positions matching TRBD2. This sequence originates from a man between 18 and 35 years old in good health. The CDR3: CAWSVGTSGYEQYF. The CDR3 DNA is TGTGCCTGGAGTGTAGGTACTAGCGGCTACGAGCAGTACTTC.